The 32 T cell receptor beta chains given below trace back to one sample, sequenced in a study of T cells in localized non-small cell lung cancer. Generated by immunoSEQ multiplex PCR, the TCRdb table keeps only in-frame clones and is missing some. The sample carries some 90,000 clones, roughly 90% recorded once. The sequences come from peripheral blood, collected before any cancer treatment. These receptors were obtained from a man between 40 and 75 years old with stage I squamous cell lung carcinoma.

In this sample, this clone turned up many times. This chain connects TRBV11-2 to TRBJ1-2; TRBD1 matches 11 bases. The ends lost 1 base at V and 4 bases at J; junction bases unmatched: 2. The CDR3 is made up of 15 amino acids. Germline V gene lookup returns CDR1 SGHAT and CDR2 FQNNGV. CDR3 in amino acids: CASSLGTGGGYGYTF. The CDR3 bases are TGTGCCAGCAGCTTAGGGACAGGGGGCGGCTATGGCTACACCTTC.

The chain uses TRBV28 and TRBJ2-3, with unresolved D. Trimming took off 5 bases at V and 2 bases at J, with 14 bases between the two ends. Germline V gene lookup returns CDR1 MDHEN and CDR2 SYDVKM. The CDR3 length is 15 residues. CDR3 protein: CASSLTKGSTDTQYF. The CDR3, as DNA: TGTGCCAGCAGTCTCACGAAAGGGTCCACAGATACGCAGTATTTT.

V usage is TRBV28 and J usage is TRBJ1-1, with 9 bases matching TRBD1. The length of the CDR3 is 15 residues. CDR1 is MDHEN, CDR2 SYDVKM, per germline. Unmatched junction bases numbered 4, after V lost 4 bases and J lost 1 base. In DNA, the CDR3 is TGTGCCAGCAGTTCTACGGGACAGGGGAACACTGAAGCTTTCTTT. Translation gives CASSSTGQGNTEAFF.

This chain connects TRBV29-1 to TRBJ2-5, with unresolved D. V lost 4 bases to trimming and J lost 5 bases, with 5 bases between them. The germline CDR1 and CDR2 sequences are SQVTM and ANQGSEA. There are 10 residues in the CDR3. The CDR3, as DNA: TGCAGCGTTGCTGGGGAGACCCAGTACTTC. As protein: CSVAGETQYF. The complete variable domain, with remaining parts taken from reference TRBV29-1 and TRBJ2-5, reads SAVISQKPSRDICQRGTSLTIQCQVDSQVTMMFWYRQQPGQSLTLIATANQGSEATYESGFVIDKFPISRPNLTFSTLTVSNMSPEDSSIYLCSVAGETQYFGPGTRLLVL.

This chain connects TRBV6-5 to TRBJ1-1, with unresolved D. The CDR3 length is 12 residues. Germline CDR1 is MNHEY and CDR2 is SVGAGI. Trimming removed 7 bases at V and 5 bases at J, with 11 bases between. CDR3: CASMAGATEAFF. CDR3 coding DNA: TGTGCCAGCATGGCGGGCGCAACTGAAGCTTTCTTT.

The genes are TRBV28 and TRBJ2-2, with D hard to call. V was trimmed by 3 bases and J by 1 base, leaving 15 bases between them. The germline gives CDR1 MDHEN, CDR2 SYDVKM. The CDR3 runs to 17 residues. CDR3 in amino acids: CASSLFVQVGNTGELFF. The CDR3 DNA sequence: TGTGCCAGCAGTTTGTTCGTACAAGTGGGGAACACCGGGGAGCTGTTTTTT.

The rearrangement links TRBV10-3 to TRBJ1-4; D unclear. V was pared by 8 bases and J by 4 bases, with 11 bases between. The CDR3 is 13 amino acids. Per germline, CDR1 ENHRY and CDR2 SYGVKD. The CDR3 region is CAIGVQNNEKLFF. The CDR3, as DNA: TGTGCCATCGGTGTTCAGAATAATGAAAAACTGTTTTTT.

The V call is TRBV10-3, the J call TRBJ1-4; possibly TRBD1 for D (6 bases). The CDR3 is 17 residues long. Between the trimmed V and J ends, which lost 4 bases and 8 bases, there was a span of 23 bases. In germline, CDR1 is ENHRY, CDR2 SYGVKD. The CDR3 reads CAISGPPSGDTGEKLFF. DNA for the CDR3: TGTGCCATCAGTGGACCCCCTTCAGGGGACACAGGGGAAAAACTGTTTTTT.

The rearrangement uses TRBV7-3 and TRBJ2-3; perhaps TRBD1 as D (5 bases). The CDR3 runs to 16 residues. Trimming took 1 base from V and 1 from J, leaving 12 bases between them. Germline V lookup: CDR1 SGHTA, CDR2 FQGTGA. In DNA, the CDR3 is TGTGCCAGCAGCTTAATCGGTGGGGCCCGCACAGATACGCAGTATTTT. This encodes CASSLIGGARTDTQYF.

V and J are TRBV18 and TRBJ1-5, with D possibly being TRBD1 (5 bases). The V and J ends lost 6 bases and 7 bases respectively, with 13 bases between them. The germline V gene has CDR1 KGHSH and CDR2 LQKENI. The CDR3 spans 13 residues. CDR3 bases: TGTGCCAGCTCCCCCTGGGGGGGACAGCCCCAGCATTTT. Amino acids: CASSPWGGQPQHF.

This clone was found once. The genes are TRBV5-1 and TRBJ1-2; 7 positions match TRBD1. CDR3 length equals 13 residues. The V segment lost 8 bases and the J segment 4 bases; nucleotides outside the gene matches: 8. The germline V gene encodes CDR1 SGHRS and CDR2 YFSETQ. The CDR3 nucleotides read TGCGCCAGTAGAGAGACAGGGATCTATGGCTACACCTTC. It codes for CASRETGIYGYTF.

For the CDR3, the DNA is TGTGCCAGCTCACCACAGAGTAACTATGGCTACACCTTC. This sequence encodes CASSPQSNYGYTF. The chain combines TRBV18 with TRBJ1-2, with D unclear. Germline V gives CDR1 KGHSH, CDR2 LQKENI. The ends were cut back, 1 base at V and 1 base at J, with 4 bases in the middle. The CDR3 is 13 residues long. Complete variable domain (other parts from reference TRBV18 and TRBJ1-2): NAGVMQNPRHLVRRRGQEARLRCSPMKGHSHVYWYRQLPEEGLKFMVYLQKENIIDESGMPKERFSAEFPKEGPSILRIQQVVRGDSAAYFCASSPQSNYGYTFGSGTRLTVV.

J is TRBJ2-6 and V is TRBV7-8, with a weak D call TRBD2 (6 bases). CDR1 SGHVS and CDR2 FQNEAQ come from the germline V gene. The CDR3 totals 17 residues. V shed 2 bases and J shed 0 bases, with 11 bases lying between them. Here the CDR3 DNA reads TGTGCCAGCAGCTTACATCCGGGGGTCTCTGGGGCCAACGTCCTGACTTTC. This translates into CASSLHPGVSGANVLTF.

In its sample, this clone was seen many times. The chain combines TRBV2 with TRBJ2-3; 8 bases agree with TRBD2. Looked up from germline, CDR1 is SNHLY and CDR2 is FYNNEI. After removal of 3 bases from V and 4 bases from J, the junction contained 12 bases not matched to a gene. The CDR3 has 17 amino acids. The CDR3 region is CASSEWATSVFADTQYF. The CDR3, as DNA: TGTGCCAGCAGTGAGTGGGCGACTAGCGTTTTTGCAGATACGCAGTATTTT.

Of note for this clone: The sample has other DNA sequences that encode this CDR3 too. For the CDR3, the DNA is TGTGCCAGCAGTTACCGGACAGATAACACTGAAGCTTTCTTT. Translating gives CASSYRTDNTEAFF. J is TRBJ1-1 and V is TRBV6-6; possible D gene TRBD1, 6 bases. The germline V gene encodes CDR1 MNHNY and CDR2 SVGAGI (reference sequence). The CDR3 sequence is 14 residues long. Deletions cut 2 bases from V and 2 bases from J, with 9 bases between.

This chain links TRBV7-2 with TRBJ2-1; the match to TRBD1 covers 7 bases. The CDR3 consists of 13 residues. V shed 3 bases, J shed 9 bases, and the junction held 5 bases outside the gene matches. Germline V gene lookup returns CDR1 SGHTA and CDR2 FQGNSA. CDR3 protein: CASSFEGALEQFF. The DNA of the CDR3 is TGTGCCAGCAGCTTTGAGGGGGCGCTTGAGCAGTTCTTC.

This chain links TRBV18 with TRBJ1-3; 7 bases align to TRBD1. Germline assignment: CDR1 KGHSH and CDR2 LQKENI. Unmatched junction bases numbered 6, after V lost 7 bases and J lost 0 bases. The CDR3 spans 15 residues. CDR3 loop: CASCSQGFSGNTIYF. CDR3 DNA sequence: TGTGCCAGCTGCTCACAGGGGTTCTCTGGAAACACCATATATTTT.

The DNA for the CDR3 is TGCGCCAGCAGCCCGCAAAGGGGGGACAATGAGCAGTTCTTC. It translates to CASSPQRGDNEQFF. This sequence joins TRBV4-1 and TRBJ2-1; D might be TRBD1 or TRBD2, each matching 6 bases. CDR1 is MGHRA and CDR2 is YSYEKL in the germline V gene. The CDR3 runs to 14 residues. Trimming left V 4 bases short and J 5 bases short, with 12 bases between.

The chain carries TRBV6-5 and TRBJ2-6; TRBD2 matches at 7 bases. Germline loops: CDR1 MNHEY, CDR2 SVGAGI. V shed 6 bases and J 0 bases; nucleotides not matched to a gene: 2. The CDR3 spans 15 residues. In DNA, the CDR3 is TGTGCCAGCAGGTCGGGGGGCTCTGGGGCCAACGTCCTGACTTTC. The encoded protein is CASRSGGSGANVLTF.

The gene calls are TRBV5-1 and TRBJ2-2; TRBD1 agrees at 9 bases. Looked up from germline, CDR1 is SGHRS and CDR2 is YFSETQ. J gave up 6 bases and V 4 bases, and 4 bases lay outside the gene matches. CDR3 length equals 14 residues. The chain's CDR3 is CASSGGTGPGELFF. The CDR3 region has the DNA TGCGCCAGCAGCGGCGGGACAGGGCCCGGGGAGCTGTTTTTT.

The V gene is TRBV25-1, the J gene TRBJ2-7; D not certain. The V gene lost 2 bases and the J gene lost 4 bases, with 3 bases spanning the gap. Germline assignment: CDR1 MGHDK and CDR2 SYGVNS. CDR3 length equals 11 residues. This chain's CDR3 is CASSEQYEQYF. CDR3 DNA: TGTGCCAGCAGTGAACAATACGAGCAGTACTTC.

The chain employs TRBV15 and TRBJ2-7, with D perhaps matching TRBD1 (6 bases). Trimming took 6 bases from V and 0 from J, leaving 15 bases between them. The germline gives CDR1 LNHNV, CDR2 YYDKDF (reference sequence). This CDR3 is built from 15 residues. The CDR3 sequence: CATSWLQGSSYEQYF. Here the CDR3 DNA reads TGTGCCACCAGTTGGTTACAGGGTAGCTCCTACGAGCAGTACTTC.

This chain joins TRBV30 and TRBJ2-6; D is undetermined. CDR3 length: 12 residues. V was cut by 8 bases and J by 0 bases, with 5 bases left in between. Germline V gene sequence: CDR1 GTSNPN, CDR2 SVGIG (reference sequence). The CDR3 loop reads CAQISGANVLTF. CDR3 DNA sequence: TGTGCCCAGATCTCTGGGGCCAACGTCCTGACTTTC.

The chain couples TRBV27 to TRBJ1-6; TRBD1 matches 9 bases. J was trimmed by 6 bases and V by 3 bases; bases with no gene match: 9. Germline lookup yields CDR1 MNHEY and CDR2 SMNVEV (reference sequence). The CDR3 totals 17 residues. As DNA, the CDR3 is TGTGCCAGCAGTTTTTTACAGGGGGCCAAGGGTAATTCACCCCTCCACTTT. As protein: CASSFLQGAKGNSPLHF.

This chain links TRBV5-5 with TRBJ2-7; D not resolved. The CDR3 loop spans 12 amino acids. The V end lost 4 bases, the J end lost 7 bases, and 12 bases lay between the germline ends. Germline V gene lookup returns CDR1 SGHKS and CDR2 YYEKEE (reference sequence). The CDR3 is CASSLWTREQYF. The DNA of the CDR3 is TGTGCCAGCAGCCTTTGGACCCGAGAGCAGTACTTC.

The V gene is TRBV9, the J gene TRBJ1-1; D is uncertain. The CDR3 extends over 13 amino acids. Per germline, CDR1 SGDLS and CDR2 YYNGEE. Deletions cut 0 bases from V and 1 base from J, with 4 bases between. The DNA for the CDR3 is TGTGCCAGCAGCGTAGCGTGGAACACTGAAGCTTTCTTT. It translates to CASSVAWNTEAFF.

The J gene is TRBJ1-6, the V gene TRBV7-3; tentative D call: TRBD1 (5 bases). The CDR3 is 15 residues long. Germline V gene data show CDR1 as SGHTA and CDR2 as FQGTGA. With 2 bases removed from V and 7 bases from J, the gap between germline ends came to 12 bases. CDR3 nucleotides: TGTGCCAGCAGCTTACTGGGTCAGGGCAATTCACCCCTCCACTTT. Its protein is CASSLLGQGNSPLHF.

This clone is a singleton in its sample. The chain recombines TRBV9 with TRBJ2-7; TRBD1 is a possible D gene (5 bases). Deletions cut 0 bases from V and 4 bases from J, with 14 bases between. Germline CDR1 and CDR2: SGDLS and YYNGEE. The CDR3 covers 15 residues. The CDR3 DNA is TGTGCCAGCAGCGTAGGATCAGGGATCGGTTACGAGCAGTACTTC. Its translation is CASSVGSGIGYEQYF.

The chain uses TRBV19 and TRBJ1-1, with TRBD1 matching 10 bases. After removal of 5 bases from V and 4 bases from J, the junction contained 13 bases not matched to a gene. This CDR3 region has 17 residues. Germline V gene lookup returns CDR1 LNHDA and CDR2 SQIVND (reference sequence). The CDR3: CASSSLDRGLRGTEAFF. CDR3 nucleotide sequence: TGTGCCAGTAGTTCCCTTGACAGGGGGCTAAGGGGCACTGAAGCTTTCTTT.

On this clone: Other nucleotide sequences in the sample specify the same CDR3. Here the CDR3 reads CASSLGRGNTEAFF. The CDR3 bases are TGTGCCAGCAGCTTAGGTCGGGGGAACACTGAAGCTTTCTTT. The rearrangement joins TRBV7-8 to TRBJ1-1; D call uncertain. Looked up from germline, CDR1 is SGHVS and CDR2 is FQNEAQ. Trimming took 1 base from V and 1 from J, leaving 7 bases between them. The CDR3 spans 14 residues. Based on the CDR3 plus reference TRBV7-8 and TRBJ1-1, the full variable domain is GAGVSQSPRYKVAKRGQDVALRCDPISGHVSLFWYQQALGQGPEFLTYFQNEAQLDKSGLPSDRFFAERPEGSVSTLKIQRTQQEDSAVYLCASSLGRGNTEAFFGQGTRLTVV.

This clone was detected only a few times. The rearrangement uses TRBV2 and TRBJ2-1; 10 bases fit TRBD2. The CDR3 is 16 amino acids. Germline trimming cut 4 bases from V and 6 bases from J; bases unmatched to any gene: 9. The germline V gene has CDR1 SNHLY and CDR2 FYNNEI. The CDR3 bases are TGTGCCAGCAGTGTTAGCGGGGGGCTATCTATCAATGAGCAGTTCTTC. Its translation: CASSVSGGLSINEQFF.

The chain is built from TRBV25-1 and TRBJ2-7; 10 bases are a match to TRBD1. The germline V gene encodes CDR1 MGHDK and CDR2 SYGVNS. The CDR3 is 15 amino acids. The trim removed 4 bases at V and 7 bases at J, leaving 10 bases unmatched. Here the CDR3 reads CASSGPGQGRSEQYF. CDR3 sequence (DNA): TGTGCCAGCAGTGGACCGGGACAGGGGCGATCTGAGCAGTACTTC.